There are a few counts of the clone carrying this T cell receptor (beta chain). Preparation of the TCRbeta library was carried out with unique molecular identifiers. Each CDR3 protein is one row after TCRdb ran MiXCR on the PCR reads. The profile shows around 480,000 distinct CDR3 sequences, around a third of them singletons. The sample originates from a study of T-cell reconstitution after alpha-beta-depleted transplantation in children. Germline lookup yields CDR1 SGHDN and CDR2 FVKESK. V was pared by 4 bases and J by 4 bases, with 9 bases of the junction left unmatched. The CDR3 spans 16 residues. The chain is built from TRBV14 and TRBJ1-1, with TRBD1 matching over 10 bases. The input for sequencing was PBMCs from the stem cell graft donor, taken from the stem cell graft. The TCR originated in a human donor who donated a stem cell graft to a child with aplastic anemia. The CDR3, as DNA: TGTGCCAGCAGCCCCCCAAGGCGGACAGGGGGCACTGAAGCTTTCTTT. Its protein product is CASSPPRRTGGTEAFF.